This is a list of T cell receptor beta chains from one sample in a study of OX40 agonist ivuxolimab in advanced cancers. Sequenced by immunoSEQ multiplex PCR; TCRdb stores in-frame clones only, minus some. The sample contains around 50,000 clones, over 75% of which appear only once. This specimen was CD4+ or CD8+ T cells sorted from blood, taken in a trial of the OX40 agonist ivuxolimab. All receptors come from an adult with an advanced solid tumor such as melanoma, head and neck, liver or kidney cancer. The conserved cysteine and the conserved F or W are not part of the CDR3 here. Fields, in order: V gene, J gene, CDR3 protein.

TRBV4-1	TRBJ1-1	ASSLRGSQRGTEAF
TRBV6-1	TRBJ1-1	ASSEEQLNTEAF
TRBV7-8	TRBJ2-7	ASSSTGDEQY
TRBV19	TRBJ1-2	ASSTGTGYGYT
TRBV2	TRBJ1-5	ASSDSNQPQH
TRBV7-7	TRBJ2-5	ASSLRLAGTQETQY
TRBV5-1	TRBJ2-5	ASSPGTGGQETQY
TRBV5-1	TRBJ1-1	ASSLAVGDTEAF
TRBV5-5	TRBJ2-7	ASSLEVSSYEQY
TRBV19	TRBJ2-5	ASSRPAQETQY
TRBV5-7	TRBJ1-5	ASSFRRFHSNQPQH
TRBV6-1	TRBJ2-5	ASTERETQY
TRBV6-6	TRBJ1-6	ASTDNSYNSPLH
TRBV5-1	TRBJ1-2	ASAPDRYDSHYGYT
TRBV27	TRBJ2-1	ASSLSLGQASYNEQF
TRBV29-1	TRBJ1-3	SVRVGGNTIY
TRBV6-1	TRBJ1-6	ASSVSAGGDLNNSPLH
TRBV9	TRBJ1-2	ASSSGQGSNGYT
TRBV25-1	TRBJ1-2	ASKSGQGKYGYT
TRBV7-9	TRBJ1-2	ASSQVTGAGSGGYT
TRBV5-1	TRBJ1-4	ASSQGAGEYEKLF
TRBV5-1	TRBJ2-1	ASSPGRGQGDNEQF
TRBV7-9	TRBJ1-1	ASSITGVGNTEAF
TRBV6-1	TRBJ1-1	ASTENTEAF
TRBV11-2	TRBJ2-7	ASSLSGPWTYEQY
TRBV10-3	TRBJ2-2	AISGTSGGAGTGELF
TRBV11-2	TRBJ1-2	ASSSNTIGGYT
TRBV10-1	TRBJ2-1	ASSGGLASEQF
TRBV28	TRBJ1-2	ASSFEAAEIYGYT
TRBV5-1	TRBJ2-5	ASSAQTSGGAGTQY
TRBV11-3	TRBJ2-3	ASSLTRGSDTQY
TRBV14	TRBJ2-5	ASSPPGGTRVQETQY
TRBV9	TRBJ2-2	ASRDGHTGELF
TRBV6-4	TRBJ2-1	ASSDSSRRGRNEQF
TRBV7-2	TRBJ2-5	ASSLGGGKETQY
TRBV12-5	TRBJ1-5	ASSQISNQPQH
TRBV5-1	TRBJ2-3	ASSPLTSGDTDTQY
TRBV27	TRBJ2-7	ASSLSLGLAAWEQY
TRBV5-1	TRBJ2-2	ASSLVPENTGELF
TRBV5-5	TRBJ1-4	ASSLGTREVANEKLF
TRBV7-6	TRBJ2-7	ASSPLGGLTLSEQY
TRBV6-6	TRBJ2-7	ASTKSDRAYEQY
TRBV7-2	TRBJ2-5	ASSLRGQETQY
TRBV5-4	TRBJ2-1	ASSRWAENNEQF
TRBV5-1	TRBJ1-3	ASSQGGSGNTIY